This TCR beta chain is drawn from a study of spatial heterogeneity in lung cancer. The time point: sample taken at primary tumor resection. Tumor, nontumor lung or frozen PBMC supplied whole RNA that was sequenced unsorted. The CDR3 spans 17 residues. The V segment lost 3 bases and the J segment 4 bases; nucleotides outside the gene matches: 14. Germline CDR1 is LGHNA and CDR2 is YSLEER. A single record per CDR3 protein comes from TCRdb applying MiXCR to the 5' RACE reads. The sample lists 2,600 or so distinct CDR3 sequences, 13% occurring once. The sequencing used PBMCs, collected at surgery. This TCR was sampled from a male donor with early-stage non-small cell lung cancer. The rearrangement uses TRBV4-3 and TRBJ2-5; TRBD2 agrees at 7 bases. The CDR3 sequence: CASSQASGGGPAETQYF. As DNA, the CDR3 is TGCGCCAGCAGCCAGGCTAGTGGGGGAGGGCCTGCAGAGACCCAGTACTTC.